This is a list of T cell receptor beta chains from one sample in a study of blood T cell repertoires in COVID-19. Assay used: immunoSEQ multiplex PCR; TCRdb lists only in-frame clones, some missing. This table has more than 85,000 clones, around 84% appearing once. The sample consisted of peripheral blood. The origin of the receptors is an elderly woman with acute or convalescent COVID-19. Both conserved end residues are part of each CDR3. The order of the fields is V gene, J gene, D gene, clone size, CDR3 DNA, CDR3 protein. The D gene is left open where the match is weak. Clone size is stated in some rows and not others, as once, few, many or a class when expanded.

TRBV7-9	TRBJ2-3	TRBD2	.	TGTGCCAGCAGCTTAGAGGGAGGGAGGGGCACAGATACGCAGTATTTT	CASSLEGGRGTDTQYF
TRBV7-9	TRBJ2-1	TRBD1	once	TGTGCCAGCAGCTTCTACAGGGGGCAAACGAGGGAACAGTTCTTC	CASSFYRGQTREQFF
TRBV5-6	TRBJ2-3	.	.	TGTGCCAGCAGCTTGGTCTTAGGAGAAGGCACAGATACGCAGTATTTT	CASSLVLGEGTDTQYF
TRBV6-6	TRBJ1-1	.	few	TGTGCCAGCAGCCCCACAGGGTTAAGAACTGAAGCTTTCTTT	CASSPTGLRTEAFF
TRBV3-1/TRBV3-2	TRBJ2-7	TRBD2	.	TGTGCCAGCAGCCAAGGGTGGGGGGGTGCCTACGAGCAGTACTTC	CASSQGWGGAYEQYF
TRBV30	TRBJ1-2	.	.	TGTGCCTGGAGTCAACAGGGTAACTATGGCTACACCTTC	CAWSQQGNYGYTF
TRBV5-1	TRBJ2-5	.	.	TGCGCCAGCAGCTTGGGGGCCCAAGAGACCCAGTACTTC	CASSLGAQETQYF
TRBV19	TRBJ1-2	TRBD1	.	TGTGCCAGTAGCAAGTCCCCACAGGGGGACTATGGCTACACCTTC	CASSKSPQGDYGYTF
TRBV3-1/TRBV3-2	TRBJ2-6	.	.	TGTGCCAGCAGTAGGGAGTCTGGGGCCAACGTCCTGACTTTC	CASSRESGANVLTF
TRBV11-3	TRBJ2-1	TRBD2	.	TGTGCCAGCAGCTTAGGATTGGGGGAGGGCTACAATGAGCAGTTCTTC	CASSLGLGEGYNEQFF
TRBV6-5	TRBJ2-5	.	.	TGTGCCAGCAGCCGACAGGTACAAGAGACCCAGTACTTC	CASSRQVQETQYF
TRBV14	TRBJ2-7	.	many	TGTGCCAGCAGCCAAGATATAGCGATAGCTTACGAGCAGTACTTC	CASSQDIAIAYEQYF
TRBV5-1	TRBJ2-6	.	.	TGCGCCAGCAGCCCCCAGGGTTATGGGGCCAACGTCCTGACTTTC	CASSPQGYGANVLTF
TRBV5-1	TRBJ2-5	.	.	TGCGCCAGCAGCTTGAGAGCAGGGGAAGAGACCCAGTACTTC	CASSLRAGEETQYF
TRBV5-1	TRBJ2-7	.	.	TGCGCCAGCAGCTTGCAACCGTCGGGAGAGCAGTACTTC	CASSLQPSGEQYF
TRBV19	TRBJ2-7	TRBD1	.	TGTGCCAGTAGCTGGAAGGACAGGGGACCCTACGAGCAGTACTTC	CASSWKDRGPYEQYF
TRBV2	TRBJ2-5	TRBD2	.	TGTGCCAGCAGTGCGGCATGGGGGGGGGAGACCCAGTACTTC	CASSAAWGGETQYF
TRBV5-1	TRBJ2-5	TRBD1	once	TGCGCCAGCAGCTTCGGGACAGGGTCTCAAGAGACCCAGTACTTC	CASSFGTGSQETQYF
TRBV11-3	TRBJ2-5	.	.	TGTGCCAGCAGCTTAGGAGGACTCGACCAAGAGACCCAGTACTTC	CASSLGGLDQETQYF
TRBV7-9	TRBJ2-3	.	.	TGTGCCAGCAGCTTAGTCGGCACAGATACGCAGTATTTT	CASSLVGTDTQYF
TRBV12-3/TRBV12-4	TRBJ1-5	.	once	TGTGCCAGCAGTTTCGGGAGGAATCAGCCCCAGCATTTT	CASSFGRNQPQHF
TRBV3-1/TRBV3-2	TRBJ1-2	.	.	TGTGCCAGCAGCCAAGTTGGTTTTGGCGGCTACACCTTC	CASSQVGFGGYTF